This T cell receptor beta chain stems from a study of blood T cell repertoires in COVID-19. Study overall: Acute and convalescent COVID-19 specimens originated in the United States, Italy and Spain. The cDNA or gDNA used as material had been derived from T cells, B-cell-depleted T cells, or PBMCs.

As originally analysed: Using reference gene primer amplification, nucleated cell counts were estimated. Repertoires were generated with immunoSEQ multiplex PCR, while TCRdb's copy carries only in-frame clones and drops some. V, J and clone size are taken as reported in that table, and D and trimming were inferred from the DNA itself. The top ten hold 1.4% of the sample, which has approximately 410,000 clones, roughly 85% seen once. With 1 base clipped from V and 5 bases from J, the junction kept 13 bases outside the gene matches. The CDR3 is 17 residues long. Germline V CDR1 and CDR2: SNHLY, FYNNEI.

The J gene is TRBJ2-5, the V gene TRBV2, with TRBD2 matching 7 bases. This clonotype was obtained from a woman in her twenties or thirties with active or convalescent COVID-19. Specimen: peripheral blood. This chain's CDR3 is CASSEGAGVVFAETQYF. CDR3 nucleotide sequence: TGTGCCAGCAGTGAAGGGGCGGGAGTTGTATTTGCGGAGACCCAGTACTTC.